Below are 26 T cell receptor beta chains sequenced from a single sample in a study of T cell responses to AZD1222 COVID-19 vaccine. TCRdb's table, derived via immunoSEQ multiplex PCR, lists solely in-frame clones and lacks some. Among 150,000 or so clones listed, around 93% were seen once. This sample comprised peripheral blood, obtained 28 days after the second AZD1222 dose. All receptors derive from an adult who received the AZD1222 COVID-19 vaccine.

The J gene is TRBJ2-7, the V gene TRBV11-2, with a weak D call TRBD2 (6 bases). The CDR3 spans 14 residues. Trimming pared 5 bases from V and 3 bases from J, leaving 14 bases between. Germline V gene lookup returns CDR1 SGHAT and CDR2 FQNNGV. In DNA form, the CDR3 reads TGTGCCAGCAGCCCGGGGAGCGGGTTCTACGAGCAGTACTTC. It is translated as CASSPGSGFYEQYF. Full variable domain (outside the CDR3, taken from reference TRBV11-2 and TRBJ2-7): EAGVAQSPRYKIIEKRQSVAFWCNPISGHATLYWYQQILGQGPKLLIQFQNNGVVDDSQLPKDRFSAERLKGVDSTLKIQPAKLEDSAVYLCASSPGSGFYEQYFGPGTRLTVT.

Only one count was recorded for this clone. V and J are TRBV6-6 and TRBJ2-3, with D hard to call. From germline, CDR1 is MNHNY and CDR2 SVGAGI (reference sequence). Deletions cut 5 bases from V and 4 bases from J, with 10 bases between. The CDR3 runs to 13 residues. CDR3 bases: TGTGCCAGCAGTCCCCAAACTGCAGATACGCAGTATTTT. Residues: CASSPQTADTQYF.

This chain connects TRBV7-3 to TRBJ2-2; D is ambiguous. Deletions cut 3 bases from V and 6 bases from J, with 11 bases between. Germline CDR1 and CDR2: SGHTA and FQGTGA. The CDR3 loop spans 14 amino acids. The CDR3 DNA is TGTGCCAGCAGCTTGAGACCCCTTCCCGGGGAGCTGTTTTTT. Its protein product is CASSLRPLPGELFF.

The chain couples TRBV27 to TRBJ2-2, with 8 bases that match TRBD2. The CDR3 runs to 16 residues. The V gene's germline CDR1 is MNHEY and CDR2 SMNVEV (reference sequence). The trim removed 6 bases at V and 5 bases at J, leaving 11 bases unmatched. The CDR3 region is CASSQIAGRGTGELFF. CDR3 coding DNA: TGTGCCAGCAGCCAGATAGCGGGGAGGGGGACCGGGGAGCTGTTTTTT.

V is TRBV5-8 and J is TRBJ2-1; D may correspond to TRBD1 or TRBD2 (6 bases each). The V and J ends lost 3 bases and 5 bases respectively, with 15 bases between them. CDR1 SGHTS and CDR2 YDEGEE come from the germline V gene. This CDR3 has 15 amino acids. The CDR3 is CASSSGAPLNNEQFF. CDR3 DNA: TGTGCCAGCAGCTCGGGGGCCCCATTGAACAATGAGCAGTTCTTC.

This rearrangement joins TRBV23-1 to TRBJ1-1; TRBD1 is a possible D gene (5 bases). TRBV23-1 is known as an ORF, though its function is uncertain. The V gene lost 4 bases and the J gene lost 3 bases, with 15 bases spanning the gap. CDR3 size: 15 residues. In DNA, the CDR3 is TGCGCCAGCAGTCGGGACCGGTGCTTTTACACTGAAGCTTTCTTT. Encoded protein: CASSRDRCFYTEAFF.

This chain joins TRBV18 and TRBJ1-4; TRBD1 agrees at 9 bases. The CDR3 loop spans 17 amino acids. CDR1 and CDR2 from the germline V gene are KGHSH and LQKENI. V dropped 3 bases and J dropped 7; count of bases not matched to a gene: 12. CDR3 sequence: CASSPRTGEPYSEKLFF. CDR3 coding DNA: TGTGCCAGCTCACCCAGGACAGGGGAGCCCTATAGTGAAAAACTGTTTTTT.

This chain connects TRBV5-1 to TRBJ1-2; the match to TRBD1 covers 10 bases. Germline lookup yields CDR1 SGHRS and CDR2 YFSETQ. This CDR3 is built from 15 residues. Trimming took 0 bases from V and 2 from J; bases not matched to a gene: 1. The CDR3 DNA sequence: TGCGCCAGCAGCTTGGGACAGGGGGCCAACTATGGCTACACCTTC. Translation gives CASSLGQGANYGYTF.

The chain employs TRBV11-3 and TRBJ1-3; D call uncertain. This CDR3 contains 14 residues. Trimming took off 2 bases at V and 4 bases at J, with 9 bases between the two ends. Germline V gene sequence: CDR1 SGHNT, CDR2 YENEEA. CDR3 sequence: CASSLTGRGNTIYF. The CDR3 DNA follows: TGTGCCAGCAGCTTAACGGGGAGAGGAAACACCATATATTTT.

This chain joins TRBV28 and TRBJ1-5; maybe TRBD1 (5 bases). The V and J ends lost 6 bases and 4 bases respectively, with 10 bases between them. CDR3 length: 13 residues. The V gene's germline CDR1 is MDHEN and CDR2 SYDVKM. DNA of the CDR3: TGTGCCAGCAGCAACGGGGGGAATCAGCCCCAGCATTTT. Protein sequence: CASSNGGNQPQHF.

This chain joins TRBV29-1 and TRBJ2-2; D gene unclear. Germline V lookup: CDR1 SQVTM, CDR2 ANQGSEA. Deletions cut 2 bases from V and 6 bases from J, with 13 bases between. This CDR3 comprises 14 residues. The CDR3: CSVERLLTPGELFF. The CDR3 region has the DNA TGCAGCGTTGAAAGACTGTTGACGCCCGGGGAGCTGTTTTTT.

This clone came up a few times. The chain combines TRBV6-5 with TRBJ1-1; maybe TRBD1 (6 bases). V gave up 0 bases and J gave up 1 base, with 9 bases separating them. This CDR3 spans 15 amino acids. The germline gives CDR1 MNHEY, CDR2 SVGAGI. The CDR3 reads CASSYSRTANTEAFF. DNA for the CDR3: TGTGCCAGCAGTTACTCCCGGACAGCGAACACTGAAGCTTTCTTT.

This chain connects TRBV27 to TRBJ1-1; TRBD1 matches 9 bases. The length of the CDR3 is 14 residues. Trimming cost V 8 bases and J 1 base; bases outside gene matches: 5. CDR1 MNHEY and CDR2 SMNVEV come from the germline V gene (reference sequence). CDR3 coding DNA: TGTGCCAGCCGACAGGGGGGGTCGAACACTGAAGCTTTCTTT. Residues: CASRQGGSNTEAFF.

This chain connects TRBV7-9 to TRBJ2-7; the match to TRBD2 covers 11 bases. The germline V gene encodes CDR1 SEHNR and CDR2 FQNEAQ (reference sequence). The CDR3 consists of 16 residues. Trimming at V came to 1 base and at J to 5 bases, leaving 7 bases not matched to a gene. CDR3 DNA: TGTGCCAGCAGCTTAGGTAGCGGGAGGGTAGAAAACGAGCAGTACTTC. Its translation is CASSLGSGRVENEQYF.

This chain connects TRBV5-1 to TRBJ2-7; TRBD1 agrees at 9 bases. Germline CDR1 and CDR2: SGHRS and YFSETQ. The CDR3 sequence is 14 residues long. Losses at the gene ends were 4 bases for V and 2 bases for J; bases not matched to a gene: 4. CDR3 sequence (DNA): TGCGCCAGCAGCCGGACAGGGGAGGCCTACGAGCAGTACTTC. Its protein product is CASSRTGEAYEQYF.

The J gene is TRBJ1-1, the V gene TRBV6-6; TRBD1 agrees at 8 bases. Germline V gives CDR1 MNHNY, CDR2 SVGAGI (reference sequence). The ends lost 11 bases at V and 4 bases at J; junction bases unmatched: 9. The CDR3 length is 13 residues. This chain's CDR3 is CASHRGGGTEAFF. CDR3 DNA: TGTGCCTCTCACAGGGGGGGAGGCACTGAAGCTTTCTTT.

The CDR3 protein is CASSYQGQVYEQYF. The DNA for the CDR3 is TGTGCCAGCAGTTACCAGGGACAGGTCTACGAGCAGTACTTC. V gene TRBV6-6 combines with J gene TRBJ2-7; 8 positions agree with TRBD1. Germline V lookup: CDR1 MNHNY, CDR2 SVGAGI (reference sequence). The CDR3 loop spans 14 amino acids. The trim removed 2 bases at V and 3 bases at J, leaving 3 bases unmatched.

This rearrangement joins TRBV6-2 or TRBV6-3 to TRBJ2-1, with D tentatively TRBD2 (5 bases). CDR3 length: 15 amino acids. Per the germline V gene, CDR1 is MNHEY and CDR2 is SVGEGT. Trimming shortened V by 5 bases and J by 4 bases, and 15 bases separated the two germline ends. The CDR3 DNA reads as TGTGCCAGCAGTCTCACTAGTTGGGCGTACAATGAGCAGTTCTTC. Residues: CASSLTSWAYNEQFF.

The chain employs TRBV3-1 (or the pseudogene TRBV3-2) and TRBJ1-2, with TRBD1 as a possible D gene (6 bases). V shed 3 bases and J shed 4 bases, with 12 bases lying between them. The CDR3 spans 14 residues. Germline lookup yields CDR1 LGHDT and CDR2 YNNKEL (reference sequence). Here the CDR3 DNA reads TGTGCCAGCAGCCATATGGACAGACCCTATGGCTACACCTTC. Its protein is CASSHMDRPYGYTF.

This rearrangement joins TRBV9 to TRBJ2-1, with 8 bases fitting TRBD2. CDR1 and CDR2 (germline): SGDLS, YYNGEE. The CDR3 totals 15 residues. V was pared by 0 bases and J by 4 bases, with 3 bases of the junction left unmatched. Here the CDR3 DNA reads TGTGCCAGCAGCGTAGATAGCGGGATGTACAATGAGCAGTTCTTC. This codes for CASSVDSGMYNEQFF.

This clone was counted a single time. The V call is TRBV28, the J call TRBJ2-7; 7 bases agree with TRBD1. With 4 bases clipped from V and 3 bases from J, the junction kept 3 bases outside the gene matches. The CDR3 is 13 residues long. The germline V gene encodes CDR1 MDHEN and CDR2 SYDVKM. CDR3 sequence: CASSSGQFYEQYF. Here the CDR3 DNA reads TGTGCCAGCAGTTCGGGACAGTTCTACGAGCAGTACTTC.

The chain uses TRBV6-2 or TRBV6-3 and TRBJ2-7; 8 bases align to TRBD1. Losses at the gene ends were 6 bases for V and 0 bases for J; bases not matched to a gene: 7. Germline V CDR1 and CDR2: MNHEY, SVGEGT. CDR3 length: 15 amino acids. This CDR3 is CASSPPTGVSYEQYF. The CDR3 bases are TGTGCCAGCAGCCCTCCGACAGGGGTCTCCTACGAGCAGTACTTC.

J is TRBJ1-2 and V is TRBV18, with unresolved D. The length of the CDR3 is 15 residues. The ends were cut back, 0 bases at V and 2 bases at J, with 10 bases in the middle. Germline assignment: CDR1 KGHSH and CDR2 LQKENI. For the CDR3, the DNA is TGTGCCAGCTCACCACCGTCGACGGTGAACTATGGCTACACCTTC. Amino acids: CASSPPSTVNYGYTF.

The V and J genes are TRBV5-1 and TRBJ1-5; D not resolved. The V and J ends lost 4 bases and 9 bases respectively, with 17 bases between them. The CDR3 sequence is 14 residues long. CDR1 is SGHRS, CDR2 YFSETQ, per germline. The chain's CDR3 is CASSPDVGGGPQHF. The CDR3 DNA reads TGCGCCAGCAGCCCAGACGTCGGAGGAGGGCCCCAGCATTTT.

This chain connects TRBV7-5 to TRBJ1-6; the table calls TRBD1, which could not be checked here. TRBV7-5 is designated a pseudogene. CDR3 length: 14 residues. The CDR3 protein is CARRYRDIRSPLHF. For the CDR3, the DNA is TGTGCCAGAAGGTACCGGGACATTCGGTCACCCCTCCACTTT.

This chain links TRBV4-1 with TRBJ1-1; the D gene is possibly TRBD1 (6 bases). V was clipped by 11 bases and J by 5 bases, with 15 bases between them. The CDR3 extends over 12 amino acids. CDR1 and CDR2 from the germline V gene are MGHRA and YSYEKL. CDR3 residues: CAAGAPGTEAFF. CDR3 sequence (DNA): TGCGCCGCGGGGGCCCCGGGGACTGAAGCTTTCTTT.